This T cell receptor (beta chain) is drawn from a study of Ad26.COV2.S vaccination and SARS-CoV-2 variants. Turning to the study itself: Doses of Ad26.COV2.S were injected into muscle once or twice, 56 days apart.

This clone was observed a single time. Its antigen is not known. Trimming took 3 bases from V and 5 from J, leaving 17 bases between them. CDR1 is LNHNV, CDR2 YYDKDF, per germline (reference sequence). The CDR3 is 15 residues long. The study's findings and limits: Reported findings describe substantial breadth in spike-specific CD8+ and CD4+ T cell responses following vaccination.

Profiling relied on immunoSEQ multiplex PCR, and the TCRdb table lists in-frame clones only, not all of them. The profile covers around 370,000 clones, with about 88% appearing a single time and 3.3% taken by the ten largest. The treatment is: some 20 received Ad26.COV2.S at low or high dose, single or two shots; 5 received placebo; per-sample allocation not given. Each sample was drawn 63 days after the first injection (of vaccine or placebo). Cohort 1b enrolled adults aged 18-55 years in Boston. An Ad26 vector expressing Wuhan-strain SARS-CoV-2 spike constituted the vaccine. The chain couples TRBV15 to TRBJ2-7; possibly TRBD1 for D (6 bases). The sequence was collected from a person between 18 and 65 years old who received the Ad26.COV2.S COVID-19 vaccine or a placebo. Material: peripheral blood, obtained in a trial of Ad26.COV2.S vaccine versus placebo. The CDR3 spells CATSREIQGTDEQYF. The CDR3 nucleotides read TGTGCCACCAGCAGGGAAATACAGGGTACGGACGAGCAGTACTTC.